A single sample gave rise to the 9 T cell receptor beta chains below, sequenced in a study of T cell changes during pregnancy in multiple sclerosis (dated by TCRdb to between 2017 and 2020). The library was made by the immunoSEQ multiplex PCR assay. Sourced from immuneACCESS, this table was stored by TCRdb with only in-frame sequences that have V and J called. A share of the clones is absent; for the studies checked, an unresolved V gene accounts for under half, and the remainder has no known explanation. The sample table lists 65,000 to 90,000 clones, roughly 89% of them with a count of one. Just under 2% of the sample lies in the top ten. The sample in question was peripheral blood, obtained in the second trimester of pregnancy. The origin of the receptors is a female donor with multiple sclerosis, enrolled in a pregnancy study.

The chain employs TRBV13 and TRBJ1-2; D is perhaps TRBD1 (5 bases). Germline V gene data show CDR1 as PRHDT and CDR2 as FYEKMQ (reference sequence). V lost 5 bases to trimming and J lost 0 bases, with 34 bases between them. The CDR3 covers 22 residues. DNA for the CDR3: TGTGCCAGCAGCCCCATGGCCCTTCGCACGCGGGACCGACGGTCTACTAACTATGGCTACACCTTC. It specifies CASSPMALRTRDRRSTNYGYTF.

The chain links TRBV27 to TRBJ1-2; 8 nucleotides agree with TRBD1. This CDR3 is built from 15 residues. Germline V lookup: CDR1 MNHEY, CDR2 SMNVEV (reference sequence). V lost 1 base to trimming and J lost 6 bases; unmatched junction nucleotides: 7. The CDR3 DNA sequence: TGTGCCAGCAGTTTATTTCCGGACAGGGTGAATGGCTACACCTTC. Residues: CASSLFPDRVNGYTF.

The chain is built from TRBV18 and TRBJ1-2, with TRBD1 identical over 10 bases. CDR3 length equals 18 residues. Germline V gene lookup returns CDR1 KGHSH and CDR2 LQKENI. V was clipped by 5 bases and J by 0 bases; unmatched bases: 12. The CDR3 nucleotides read TGTGCCAGCTCATCAACGACAGGGGGCATCCTAGCTAACTATGGCTACACCTTC. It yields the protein CASSSTTGGILANYGYTF.

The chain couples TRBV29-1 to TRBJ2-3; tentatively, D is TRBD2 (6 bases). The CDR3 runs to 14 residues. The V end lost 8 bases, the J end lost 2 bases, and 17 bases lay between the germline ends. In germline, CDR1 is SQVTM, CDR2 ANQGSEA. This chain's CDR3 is CSTWDGLLTDTQYF. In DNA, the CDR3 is TGCAGCACCTGGGACGGACTACTCACAGATACGCAGTATTTT.

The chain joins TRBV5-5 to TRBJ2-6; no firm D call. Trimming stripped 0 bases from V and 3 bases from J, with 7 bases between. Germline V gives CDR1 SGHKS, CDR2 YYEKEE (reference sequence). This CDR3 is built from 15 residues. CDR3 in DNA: TGTGCCAGCAGCTTGGGTTCGGGTGGGGCCAACGTCCTGACTTTC. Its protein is CASSLGSGGANVLTF.

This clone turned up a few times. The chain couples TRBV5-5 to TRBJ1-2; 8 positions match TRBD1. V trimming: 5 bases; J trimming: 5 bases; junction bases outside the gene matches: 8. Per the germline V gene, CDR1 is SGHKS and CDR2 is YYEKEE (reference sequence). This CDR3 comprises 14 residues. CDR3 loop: CASRTQGARYGYTF. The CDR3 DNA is TGTGCCAGCAGGACCCAGGGGGCCCGATATGGCTACACCTTC.

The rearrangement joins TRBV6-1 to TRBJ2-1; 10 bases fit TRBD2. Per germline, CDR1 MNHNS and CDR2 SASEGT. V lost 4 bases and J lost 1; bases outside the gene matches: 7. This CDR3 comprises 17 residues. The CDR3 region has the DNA TGTGCCAGCAGTGGCCGTAGCGGGGGGAATTCCTACAATGAGCAGTTCTTC. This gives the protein CASSGRSGGNSYNEQFF.

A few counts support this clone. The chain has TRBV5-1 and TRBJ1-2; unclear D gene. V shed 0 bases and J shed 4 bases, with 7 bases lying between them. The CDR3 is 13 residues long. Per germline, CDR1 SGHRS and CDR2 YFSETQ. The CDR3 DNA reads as TGCGCCAGCAGCTTGGACAGTGGCTATGGCTACACCTTC. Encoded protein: CASSLDSGYGYTF.

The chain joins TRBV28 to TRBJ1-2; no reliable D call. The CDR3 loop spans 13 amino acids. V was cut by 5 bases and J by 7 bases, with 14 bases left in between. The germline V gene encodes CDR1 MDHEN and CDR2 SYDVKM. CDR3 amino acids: CASSMGWISGYTF. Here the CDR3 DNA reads TGTGCCAGCAGTATGGGCTGGATTTCTGGCTACACCTTC.